Shown below are 27 T cell receptor beta chains from a single sample sequenced in a study of cytomegalovirus exposure and HLA in healthy donors. The table came from immunoSEQ multiplex PCR; TCRdb's copy has only in-frame clones and leaves some out. This table holds 250,000 to 300,000 clones, 65% to 90% found once. Sequencing was carried out using PBMCs. These receptors were taken from a woman aged 18-35 years in good health and CMV-seronegative.

V gene TRBV5-1 combines with J gene TRBJ1-4; no clear D gene. This CDR3 region has 15 residues. V dropped 0 bases and J dropped 8 bases, with 14 bases sitting between them. Germline CDR1 and CDR2: SGHRS and YFSETQ. This CDR3 is CASSLGAIPGEKLFF. The CDR3 coding sequence is TGCGCCAGCAGCTTGGGGGCCATTCCGGGGGAAAAACTGTTTTTT. The variable domain in full, with the rest retrieved from reference TRBV5-1 and TRBJ1-4, is KAGVTQTPRYLIKTRGQQVTLSCSPISGHRSVSWYQQTPGQGLQFLFEYFSETQRNKGNFPGRFSGRQFSNSRSEMNVSTLELGDSALYLCASSLGAIPGEKLFFGSGTQLSVL.

The chain employs TRBV6-5 and TRBJ2-7; the match to TRBD1 covers 7 bases. V was pared by 6 bases and J by 3 bases, with 8 bases of the junction left unmatched. The CDR3 totals 14 residues. Per germline, CDR1 MNHEY and CDR2 SVGAGI. The CDR3 nucleotides read TGTGCCAGCAGCCTCCAGGACAGGAGCTACGAGCAGTACTTC. It codes for CASSLQDRSYEQYF.

The chain is built from TRBV6-5 and TRBJ1-5; possibly TRBD1 for D (5 bases). The CDR3 contains 14 residues. CDR1 and CDR2 from the germline V gene are MNHEY and SVGAGI. Trimming took 6 bases from V and 7 from J, leaving 16 bases between them. Here the CDR3 DNA reads TGTGCCAGCAGGGGGGAGGGCGCCAGGCAGCCCCAGCATTTT. Its translation is CASRGEGARQPQHF.

Turning to this clone: The same CDR3 is also encoded by other DNA sequences in this sample. The CDR3 DNA is TGTGCCAGCAGTTACAGCAGGAGCACAGATACGCAGTATTTT. Translating it yields CASSYSRSTDTQYF. This rearrangement joins TRBV6-5 to TRBJ2-3; D uncertain. This CDR3 has 14 residues. The germline CDR1 and CDR2 sequences are MNHEY and SVGAGI. V was shortened by 2 bases and J by 0 bases, with 6 bases between the two germline ends.

The V gene is TRBV30, the J gene TRBJ2-7, with 8 bases lining up with TRBD1. V lost 6 bases and J lost 2; bases outside the gene matches: 15. The V gene's germline CDR1 is GTSNPN and CDR2 SVGIG (reference sequence). The CDR3 length is 16 residues. The CDR3: CACLAPGQVKTYEQYF. DNA for the CDR3: TGTGCCTGTCTTGCCCCGGGACAGGTCAAGACCTACGAGCAGTACTTC.

The CDR3 sequence: CAWNSGVSSYNEQFF. CDR3 sequence (DNA): TGTGCCTGGAACTCCGGGGTCAGCTCCTACAATGAGCAGTTCTTC. V usage is TRBV30 and J usage is TRBJ2-1; D may be TRBD2 (5 bases). In germline, CDR1 is GTSNPN, CDR2 SVGIG (reference sequence). Between the trimmed V and J ends, which lost 4 bases and 0 bases, there was a span of 13 bases. This CDR3 is 15 amino acids long.

This chain links TRBV9 with TRBJ2-5; 8 bases are a match to TRBD1. Germline assignment: CDR1 SGDLS and CDR2 YYNGEE. The ends lost 2 bases at V and 5 bases at J; junction bases unmatched: 5. This CDR3 comprises 14 residues. CDR3 sequence (DNA): TGTGCCAGCAGCGTCAGGGGGCGCGGGGAGACCCAGTACTTC. It is translated as CASSVRGRGETQYF.

This chain links TRBV30 with TRBJ1-2; TRBD1 matches 8 bases. Germline CDR1 reads GTSNPN; CDR2 reads SVGIG (reference sequence). Trimming cost V 6 bases and J 6 bases; bases outside gene matches: 9. CDR3 length: 13 residues. CDR3: CACRAGGYNGYTF. The CDR3 bases are TGTGCCTGCAGGGCAGGGGGCTATAATGGCTACACCTTC.

The V call is TRBV27, the J call TRBJ1-5; D is perhaps TRBD1 (5 bases). V dropped 3 bases and J dropped 7 bases, with 13 bases sitting between them. There are 14 residues in the CDR3. CDR1 and CDR2 from the germline V gene are MNHEY and SMNVEV (reference sequence). The CDR3 nucleotides are TGTGCCAGCAGTTTTGGAGCAGGGTACCAGCCCCAGCATTTT. The encoded protein is CASSFGAGYQPQHF.

The chain recombines TRBV6-5 with TRBJ1-1; D is possibly TRBD1 (5 bases). Deletions cut 0 bases from V and 4 bases from J, with 12 bases between. The CDR3 is 15 residues long. The V gene's germline CDR1 is MNHEY and CDR2 SVGAGI. As DNA, the CDR3 is TGTGCCAGCAGTTACTCCCAGGGTTCAAGCACTGAAGCTTTCTTT. Residues: CASSYSQGSSTEAFF.

The chain joins TRBV5-4 to TRBJ1-6; a weak D match, TRBD1 (5 bases). CDR1 SGHNT and CDR2 YYREEE come from the germline V gene (reference sequence). V was clipped by 4 bases and J by 3 bases, with 8 bases between them. The CDR3 runs 14 residues. This chain's CDR3 is CASSQGGYNSPLHF. The CDR3 DNA reads TGTGCCAGCAGCCAGGGAGGCTATAATTCACCCCTCCACTTT.

The table lists this clone with a count of one. The V call is TRBV6-5, the J call TRBJ2-1; D perhaps matches TRBD2 (6 bases). CDR3 length: 15 amino acids. V dropped 2 bases and J dropped 9 bases, with 17 bases sitting between them. The germline CDR1 and CDR2 sequences are MNHEY and SVGAGI. This chain's CDR3 is CASSYDPLGGREQFF. CDR3 in DNA: TGTGCCAGCAGTTACGATCCACTGGGGGGACGTGAGCAGTTCTTC.

The chain combines TRBV4-3 with TRBJ1-4; D uncertain. V dropped 0 bases and J dropped 4 bases, with 12 bases sitting between them. Germline V gene data show CDR1 as LGHNA and CDR2 as YSLEER. This CDR3 region has 16 residues. CDR3 protein: CASSQEYEGVNEKLFF. CDR3 DNA: TGCGCCAGCAGCCAAGAATATGAGGGCGTTAATGAAAAACTGTTTTTT.

The chain has TRBV7-2 and TRBJ1-2; D not resolved. CDR3 length: 14 residues. V was pared by 0 bases and J by 8 bases, with 13 bases between. Germline CDR1 is SGHTA and CDR2 is FQGNSA. The CDR3 loop reads CASSLAPGKGGYTF. The CDR3 DNA follows: TGTGCCAGCAGCTTAGCCCCGGGGAAAGGCGGCTACACCTTC.

The rearrangement joins TRBV5-1 to TRBJ1-3, with D tentatively TRBD1 (5 bases). CDR1 SGHRS and CDR2 YFSETQ come from the germline V gene. With 6 bases removed from V and 0 bases from J, the gap between germline ends came to 16 bases. The CDR3 consists of 16 residues. DNA of the CDR3: TGCGCCAGCACCGGGGGTGGAACGAGCTCTGGAAACACCATATATTTT. Amino acids: CASTGGGTSSGNTIYF.

V is TRBV4-1 and J is TRBJ2-5, with 10 bases lining up with TRBD2. The CDR3 has 18 amino acids. CDR1 is MGHRA and CDR2 is YSYEKL in the germline V gene. Losses at the gene ends were 0 bases for V and 7 bases for J; bases not matched to a gene: 14. CDR3: CASSQDPWLGLAARTQYF. CDR3 nucleotides: TGCGCCAGCAGCCAAGATCCCTGGTTAGGACTAGCGGCTCGGACCCAGTACTTC.

The CDR3 loop is CSVGQGYSNQPQHF. CDR3 bases: TGCAGCGTTGGACAGGGATATAGCAATCAGCCCCAGCATTTT. The gene calls are TRBV29-1 and TRBJ1-5; 7 bases fit TRBD1. With 4 bases clipped from V and 0 bases from J, the junction kept 3 bases outside the gene matches. CDR3 size: 14 residues. Germline CDR1 and CDR2: SQVTM and ANQGSEA.

The rearrangement joins TRBV11-2 to TRBJ1-5, with 7 bases that match TRBD1. The CDR3 loop spans 13 amino acids. V lost 5 bases to trimming and J lost 7 bases; unmatched junction nucleotides: 5. Germline loops: CDR1 SGHAT, CDR2 FQNNGV. The CDR3 sequence is CASSTQGDQPQHF. The CDR3 nucleotides are TGTGCCAGCAGCACTCAGGGGGACCAGCCCCAGCATTTT.

This chain's CDR3 is CASRTQGRGQSSYNEQFF. CDR3 coding DNA: TGTGCCAGCAGGACACAAGGGCGGGGACAGAGCTCCTACAATGAGCAGTTCTTC. This rearrangement joins TRBV7-8 to TRBJ2-1; possibly TRBD1 for D (7 bases). The CDR3 has 18 amino acids. Trimming cost V 6 bases and J 0 bases, with 21 bases left between them. Germline CDR1 SGHVS, CDR2 FQNEAQ. Using reference TRBV7-8 and TRBJ2-1 for the parts outside the CDR3, the full variable domain is GAGVSQSPRYKVAKRGQDVALRCDPISGHVSLFWYQQALGQGPEFLTYFQNEAQLDKSGLPSDRFFAERPEGSVSTLKIQRTQQEDSAVYLCASRTQGRGQSSYNEQFFGPGTRLTVL.

The rearrangement links TRBV11-2 to TRBJ2-2, with D perhaps matching TRBD2 (5 bases). Trimming removed 2 bases from V and 5 bases from J, with 15 bases in between. Per the germline V gene, CDR1 is SGHAT and CDR2 is FQNNGV. CDR3 size: 16 residues. The CDR3 is CASSLREVTKTGELFF. CDR3 coding DNA: TGTGCCAGCAGCTTACGGGAAGTGACAAAAACCGGGGAGCTGTTTTTT.

The gene calls are TRBV7-9 and TRBJ2-6; TRBD1 matches at 8 bases. CDR3 length: 16 residues. Trimming took 7 bases from V and 0 from J; bases not matched to a gene: 5. CDR1 is SEHNR, CDR2 FQNEAQ, per germline (reference sequence). CDR3 protein: CASIRGPYSGANVLTF. In nucleotides, the CDR3 is TGTGCCAGCATCAGGGGGCCGTACTCTGGGGCCAACGTCCTGACTTTC.

The chain joins TRBV27 to TRBJ1-1; D remains ambiguous. Trimming took 2 bases from V and 0 from J, leaving 7 bases between them. Germline CDR1 MNHEY, CDR2 SMNVEV (reference sequence). This CDR3 has 14 residues. CDR3 DNA sequence: TGTGCCAGCAGTTTACGCAGGATGAACACTGAAGCTTTCTTT. It encodes CASSLRRMNTEAFF.

The gene calls are TRBV27 and TRBJ1-5, with TRBD1 as a possible D gene (6 bases). This CDR3 is 16 amino acids long. Germline assignment: CDR1 MNHEY and CDR2 SMNVEV (reference sequence). Trimming took off 5 bases at V and 9 bases at J, with 23 bases between the two ends. CDR3 nucleotides: TGTGCCAGCAGTCTACGGATGGCAGGGGCCGAGGGGCCCCAGCATTTT. Protein: CASSLRMAGAEGPQHF.

This clone was seen a handful of times. The chain carries TRBV19 and TRBJ2-7, with D tentatively TRBD2 (5 bases). Germline lookup yields CDR1 LNHDA and CDR2 SQIVND (reference sequence). This CDR3 has 13 amino acids. V was shortened by 1 base and J by 3 bases, with 7 bases between the two germline ends. The CDR3 DNA is TGTGCCAGTAGTATAGCGGGGAACTACGAGCAGTACTTC. This sequence encodes CASSIAGNYEQYF.

This rearrangement joins TRBV2 to TRBJ1-1; tentative D call: TRBD1 (6 bases). V was shortened by 6 bases and J by 4 bases, with 24 bases between the two germline ends. CDR3 size: 17 residues. Germline V CDR1 and CDR2: SNHLY, FYNNEI. The CDR3, as DNA: TGTGCCAGCAGAAAGGGGGATTCCCGGGGTTTTGTCACTGAAGCTTTCTTT. It encodes CASRKGDSRGFVTEAFF.

A few counts support this clone. Distinct nucleotide sequences in the sample also encode this CDR3. This chain connects TRBV2 to TRBJ1-5; no firm D call. Germline V lookup: CDR1 SNHLY, CDR2 FYNNEI. The length of the CDR3 is 14 residues. With 1 base removed from V and 2 bases from J, the gap between germline ends came to 6 bases. The CDR3: CASSEGQGNQPQHF. The CDR3 region has the DNA TGTGCCAGCAGTGAAGGGCAGGGCAATCAGCCCCAGCATTTT.

The chain combines TRBV10-2 with TRBJ2-3, with 7 bases matching TRBD2. This CDR3 region has 14 residues. Germline CDR1 and CDR2: WSHSY and SAAADI. J gave up 0 bases and V 4 bases, and 1 base lay outside the gene matches. The CDR3 reads CASSVGGSTDTQYF. CDR3 sequence (DNA): TGCGCCAGCAGTGTGGGGGGGAGCACAGATACGCAGTATTTT.